This T cell receptor (beta chain) was retrieved from a study of blood T cell repertoires in COVID-19. CDR1 is SGHTA, CDR2 FQGNSA, per germline. This CDR3 has 14 amino acids. The V end lost 0 bases, the J end lost 6 bases, and 8 bases lay between the germline ends. Participants were aged about 18 to 90 years, lived in 24 US areas, and enrolled virtually. Cohort 3 donors counted as recovered after two negative PCRs, clearance, or resolved symptoms. Original processing notes: Amplification of reference gene primers was used by the study to estimate nucleated cell counts. The assay was immunoSEQ multiplex PCR, and TCRdb's table has in-frame clones only and misses some. V and J calls and clone size are as listed in that table; D and trimming were resolved from the DNA. The data contain 210,000 or so clones, roughly 85% of them singletons.

The sample consisted of PBMCs or T cells enriched from blood (not recorded which). This TCR was recovered from a man aged 25 to 40 who had recovered from COVID-19. The chain couples TRBV7-2 to TRBJ1-4; maybe TRBD1 (6 bases). This chain's CDR3 is CASSLAGHDEKLFF. The DNA for the CDR3 is TGTGCCAGCAGCTTAGCGGGACATGATGAAAAACTGTTTTTT.